This entry features one T cell receptor (beta chain) sequence. Treatment here: about 20 received Ad26.COV2.S at low or high dose, single or two shots; about five received placebo; per-sample allocation not given. Day 63 after the first injection of vaccine or placebo was the sampling time. Boston supplied an adult donor aged 18-55 years. An Ad26 vector carrying the Wuhan-strain SARS-CoV-2 spike served as the vaccine. This record belongs to a study of Ad26.COV2.S vaccination and SARS-CoV-2 variants. Study-level background: Intramuscular Ad26.COV2.S at 5x10^10 or 1x10^11 viral particles.

Clones were sequenced by immunoSEQ multiplex PCR, and TCRdb holds only the in-frame ones, with some missing. Of some 340,000 clones in the sample, 86% were seen once. This CDR3 is built from 15 residues. CDR1 is SGHRS and CDR2 is YFSETQ in the germline V gene. The V and J ends lost 4 bases and 2 bases respectively, with 16 bases between them. The chain is built from TRBV5-1 and TRBJ2-7, with D perhaps matching TRBD2 (6 bases). The material was peripheral blood, obtained in a trial of Ad26.COV2.S vaccine versus placebo. This TCR came from a person aged 18-65 years who received the Ad26.COV2.S COVID-19 vaccine or a placebo. The CDR3 bases are TGCGCCAGCAGCCCGGAGGGTAACCGTGCCTACGAGCAGTACTTC. It specifies CASSPEGNRAYEQYF.